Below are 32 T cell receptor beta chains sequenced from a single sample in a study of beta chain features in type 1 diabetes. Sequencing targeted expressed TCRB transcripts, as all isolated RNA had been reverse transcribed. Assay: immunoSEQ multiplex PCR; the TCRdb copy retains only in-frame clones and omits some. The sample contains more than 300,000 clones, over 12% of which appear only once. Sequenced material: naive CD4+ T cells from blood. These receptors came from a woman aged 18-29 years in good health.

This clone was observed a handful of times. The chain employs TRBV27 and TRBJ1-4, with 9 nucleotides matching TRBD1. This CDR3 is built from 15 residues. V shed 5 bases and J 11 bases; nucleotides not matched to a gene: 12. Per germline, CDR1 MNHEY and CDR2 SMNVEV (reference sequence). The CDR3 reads CASSPSSGTGLKLFF. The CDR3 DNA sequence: TGTGCCAGCAGTCCCTCCTCCGGGACAGGGTTGAAACTGTTTTTT.

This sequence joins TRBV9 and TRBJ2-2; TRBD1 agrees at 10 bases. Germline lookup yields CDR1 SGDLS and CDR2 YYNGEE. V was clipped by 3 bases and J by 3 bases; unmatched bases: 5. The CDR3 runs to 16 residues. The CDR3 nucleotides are TGTGCCAGCAGCGGCGGGACAGGGGTGGACACCGGGGAGCTGTTTTTT. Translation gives CASSGGTGVDTGELFF.

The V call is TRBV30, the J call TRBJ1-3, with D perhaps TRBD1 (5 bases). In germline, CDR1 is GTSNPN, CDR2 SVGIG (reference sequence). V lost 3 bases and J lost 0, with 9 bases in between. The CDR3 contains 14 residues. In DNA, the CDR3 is TGTGCCTGGAGCCCAGGGATCTCTGGAAACACCATATATTTT. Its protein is CAWSPGISGNTIYF.

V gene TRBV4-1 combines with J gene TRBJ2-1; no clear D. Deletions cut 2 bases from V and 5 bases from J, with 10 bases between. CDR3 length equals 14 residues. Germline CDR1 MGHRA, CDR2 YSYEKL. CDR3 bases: TGCGCCAGCAGCCAATTAATACTAAACAATGAGCAGTTCTTC. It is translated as CASSQLILNNEQFF.

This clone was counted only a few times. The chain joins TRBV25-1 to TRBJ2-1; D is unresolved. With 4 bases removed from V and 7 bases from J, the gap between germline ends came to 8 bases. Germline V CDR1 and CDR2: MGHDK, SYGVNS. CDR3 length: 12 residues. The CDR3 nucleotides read TGTGCCAGCAGTGGAGAATGGAATGAGCAGTTCTTC. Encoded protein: CASSGEWNEQFF.

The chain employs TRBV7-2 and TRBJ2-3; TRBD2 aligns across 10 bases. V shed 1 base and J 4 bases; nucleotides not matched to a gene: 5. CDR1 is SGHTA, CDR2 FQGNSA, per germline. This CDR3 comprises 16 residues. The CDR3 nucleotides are TGTGCCAGCAGCTTAGTTCCGAGCGGGAGGGCAGATACGCAGTATTTT. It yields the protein CASSLVPSGRADTQYF.

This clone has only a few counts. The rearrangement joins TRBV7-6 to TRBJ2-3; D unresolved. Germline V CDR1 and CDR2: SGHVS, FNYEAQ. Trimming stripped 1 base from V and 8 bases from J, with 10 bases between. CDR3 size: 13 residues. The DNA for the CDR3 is TGTGCCAGCAGCTTAGATGCGGTCGGTACGCAGTATTTT. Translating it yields CASSLDAVGTQYF.

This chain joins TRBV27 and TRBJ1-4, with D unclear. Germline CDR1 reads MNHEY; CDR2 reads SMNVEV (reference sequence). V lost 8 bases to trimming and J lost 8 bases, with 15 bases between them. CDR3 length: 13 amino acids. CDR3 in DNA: TGTGCCAGCCACGACTTCGGAACCGAAAAACTGTTTTTT. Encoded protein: CASHDFGTEKLFF.

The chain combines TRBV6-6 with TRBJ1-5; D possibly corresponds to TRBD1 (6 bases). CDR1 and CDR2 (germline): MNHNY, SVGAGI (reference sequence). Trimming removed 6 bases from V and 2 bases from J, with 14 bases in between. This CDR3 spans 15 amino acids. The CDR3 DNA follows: TGTGCCAGCAGCCCGCAGGGGCAGGGCAATCAGCCCCAGCATTTT. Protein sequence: CASSPQGQGNQPQHF.

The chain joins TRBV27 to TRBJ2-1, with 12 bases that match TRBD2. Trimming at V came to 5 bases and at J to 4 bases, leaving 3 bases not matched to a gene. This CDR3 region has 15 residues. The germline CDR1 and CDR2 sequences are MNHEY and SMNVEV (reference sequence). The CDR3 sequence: CASSPLAGGYNEQFF. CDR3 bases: TGTGCCAGCAGTCCTCTAGCGGGAGGGTACAATGAGCAGTTCTTC.

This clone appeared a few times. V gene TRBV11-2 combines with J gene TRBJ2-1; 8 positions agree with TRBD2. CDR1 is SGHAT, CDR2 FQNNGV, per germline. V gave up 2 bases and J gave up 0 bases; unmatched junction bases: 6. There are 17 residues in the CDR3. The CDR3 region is CASSLLPGTSSYNEQFF. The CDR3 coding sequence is TGTGCCAGCAGCTTATTGCCAGGGACTAGCTCCTACAATGAGCAGTTCTTC.

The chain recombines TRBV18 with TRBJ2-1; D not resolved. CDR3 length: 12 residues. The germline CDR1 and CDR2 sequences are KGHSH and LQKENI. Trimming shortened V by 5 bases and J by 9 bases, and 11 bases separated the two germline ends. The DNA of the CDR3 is TGTGCCAGCTCATTGGAGCGTATTGAGCAGTTCTTC. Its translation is CASSLERIEQFF.

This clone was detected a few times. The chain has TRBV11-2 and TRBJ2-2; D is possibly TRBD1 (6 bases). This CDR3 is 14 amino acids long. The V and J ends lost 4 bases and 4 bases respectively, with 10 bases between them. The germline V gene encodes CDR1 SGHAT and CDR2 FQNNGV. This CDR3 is CASSSTGSTGELFF. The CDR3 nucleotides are TGTGCCAGCAGCTCCACAGGGAGCACCGGGGAGCTGTTTTTT.

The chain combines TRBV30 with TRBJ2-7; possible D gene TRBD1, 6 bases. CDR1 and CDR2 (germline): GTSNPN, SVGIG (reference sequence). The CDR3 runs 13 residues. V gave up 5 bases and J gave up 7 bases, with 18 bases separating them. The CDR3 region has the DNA TGTGCCTGGGGCGTAACAGGGCCGGAGGAGCAGTACTTC. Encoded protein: CAWGVTGPEEQYF. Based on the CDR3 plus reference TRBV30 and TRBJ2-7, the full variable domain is SQTIHQWPATLVQPVGSPLSLECTVEGTSNPNLYWYRQAAGRGLQLLFYSVGIGQISSEVPQNLSASRPQDRQFILSSKKLLLSDSGFYLCAWGVTGPEEQYFGPGTRLTVT.

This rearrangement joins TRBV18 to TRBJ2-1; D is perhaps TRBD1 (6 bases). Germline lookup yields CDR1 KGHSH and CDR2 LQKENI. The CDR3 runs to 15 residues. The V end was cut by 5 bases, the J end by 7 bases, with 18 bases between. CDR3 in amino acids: CASSRSGAPSNEQFF. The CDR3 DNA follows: TGTGCCAGCTCAAGATCAGGGGCCCCTTCGAATGAGCAGTTCTTC.

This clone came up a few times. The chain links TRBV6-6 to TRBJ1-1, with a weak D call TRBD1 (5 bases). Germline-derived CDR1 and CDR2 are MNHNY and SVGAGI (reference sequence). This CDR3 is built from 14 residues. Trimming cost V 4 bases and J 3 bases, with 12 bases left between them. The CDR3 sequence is CASSLLIGDTEAFF. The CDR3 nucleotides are TGTGCCAGCAGTTTACTTATAGGGGACACTGAAGCTTTCTTT.

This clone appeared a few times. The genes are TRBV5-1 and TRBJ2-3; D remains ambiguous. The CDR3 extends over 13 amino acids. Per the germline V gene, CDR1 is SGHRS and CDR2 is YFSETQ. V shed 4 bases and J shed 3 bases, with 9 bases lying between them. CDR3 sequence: CASSPSGTDTQYF. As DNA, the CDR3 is TGCGCCAGCAGCCCATCGGGTACAGATACGCAGTATTTT.

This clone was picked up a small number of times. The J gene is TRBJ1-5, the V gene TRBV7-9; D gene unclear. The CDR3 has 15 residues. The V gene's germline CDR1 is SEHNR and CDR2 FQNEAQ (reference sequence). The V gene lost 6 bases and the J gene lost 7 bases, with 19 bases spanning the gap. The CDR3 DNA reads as TGTGCCAGCAGTCTCACCTTCGACCGGGAACAGCCCCAGCATTTT. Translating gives CASSLTFDREQPQHF.

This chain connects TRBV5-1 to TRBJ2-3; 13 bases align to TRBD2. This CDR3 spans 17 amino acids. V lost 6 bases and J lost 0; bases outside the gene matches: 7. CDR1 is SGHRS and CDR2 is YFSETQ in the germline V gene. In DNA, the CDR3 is TGCGCCAGCAACCCGAGACTAGCGGGAGGCAGCACAGATACGCAGTATTTT. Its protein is CASNPRLAGGSTDTQYF.

CDR3 nucleotides: TGTGCCAGCTCACCAAGGCGGGGTTCATGGCAGCCCCAGCATTTT. Translated: CASSPRRGSWQPQHF. The chain employs TRBV18 and TRBJ1-5; D unclear. The V gene lost 2 bases and the J gene lost 7 bases, with 15 bases spanning the gap. The CDR3 runs 15 residues. Germline-derived CDR1 and CDR2 are KGHSH and LQKENI.

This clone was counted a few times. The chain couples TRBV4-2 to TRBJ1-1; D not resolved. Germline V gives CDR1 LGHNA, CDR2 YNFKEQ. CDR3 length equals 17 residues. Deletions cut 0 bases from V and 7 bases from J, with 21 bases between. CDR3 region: CASSQDLAALRRNEAFF. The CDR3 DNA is TGTGCCAGCAGCCAAGATCTAGCGGCGCTTCGTAGGAATGAAGCTTTCTTT.

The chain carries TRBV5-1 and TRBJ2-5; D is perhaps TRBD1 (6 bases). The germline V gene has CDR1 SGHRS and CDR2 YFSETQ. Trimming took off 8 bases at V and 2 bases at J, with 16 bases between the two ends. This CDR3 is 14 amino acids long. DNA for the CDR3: TGCGCCAGTCCCGGACAGATAAGACAAGAGACCCAGTACTTC. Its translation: CASPGQIRQETQYF. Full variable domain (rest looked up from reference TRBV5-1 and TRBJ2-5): KAGVTQTPRYLIKTRGQQVTLSCSPISGHRSVSWYQQTPGQGLQFLFEYFSETQRNKGNFPGRFSGRQFSNSRSEMNVSTLELGDSALYLCASPGQIRQETQYFGPGTRLLVL.

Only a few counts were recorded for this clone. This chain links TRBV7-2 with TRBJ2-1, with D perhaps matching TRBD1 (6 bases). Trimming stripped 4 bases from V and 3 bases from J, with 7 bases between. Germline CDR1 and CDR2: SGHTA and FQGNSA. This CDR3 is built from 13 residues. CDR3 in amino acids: CASSWTVYNEQFF. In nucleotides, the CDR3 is TGTGCCAGCAGCTGGACAGTCTACAATGAGCAGTTCTTC.

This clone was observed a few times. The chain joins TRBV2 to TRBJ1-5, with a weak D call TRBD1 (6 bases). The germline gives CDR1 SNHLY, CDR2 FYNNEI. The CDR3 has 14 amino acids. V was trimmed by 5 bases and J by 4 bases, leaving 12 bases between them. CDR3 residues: CASSTGTLNQPQHF. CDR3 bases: TGTGCCAGCAGTACAGGGACCCTTAATCAGCCCCAGCATTTT. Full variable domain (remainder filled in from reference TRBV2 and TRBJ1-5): EPEVTQTPSHQVTQMGQEVILRCVPISNHLYFYWYRQILGQKVEFLVSFYNNEISEKSEIFDDQFSVERPDGSNFTLKIRSTKLEDSAMYFCASSTGTLNQPQHFGDGTRLSIL.

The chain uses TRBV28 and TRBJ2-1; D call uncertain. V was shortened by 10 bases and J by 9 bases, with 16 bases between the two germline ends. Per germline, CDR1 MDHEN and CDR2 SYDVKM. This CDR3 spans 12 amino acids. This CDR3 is CATETPLFEQFF. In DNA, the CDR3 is TGTGCCACCGAGACTCCTTTGTTTGAGCAGTTCTTC.

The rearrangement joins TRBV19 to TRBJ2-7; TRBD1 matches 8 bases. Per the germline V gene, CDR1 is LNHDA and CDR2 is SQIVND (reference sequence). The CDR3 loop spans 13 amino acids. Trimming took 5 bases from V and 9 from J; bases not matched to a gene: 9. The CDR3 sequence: CASSGTGVRGQYF. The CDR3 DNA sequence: TGTGCCAGTAGTGGGACAGGAGTACGAGGGCAGTACTTC.

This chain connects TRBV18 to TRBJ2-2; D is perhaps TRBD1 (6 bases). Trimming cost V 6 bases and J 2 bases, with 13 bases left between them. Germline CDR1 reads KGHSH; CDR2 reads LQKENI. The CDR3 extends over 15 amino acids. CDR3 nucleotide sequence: TGTGCCAGCTCCACCTGGACAGCTAACACCGGGGAGCTGTTTTTT. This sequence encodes CASSTWTANTGELFF. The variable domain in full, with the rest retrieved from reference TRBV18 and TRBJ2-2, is NAGVMQNPRHLVRRRGQEARLRCSPMKGHSHVYWYRQLPEEGLKFMVYLQKENIIDESGMPKERFSAEFPKEGPSILRIQQVVRGDSAAYFCASSTWTANTGELFFGEGSRLTVL.

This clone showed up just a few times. CDR3 sequence reads: CASSWTGSTEAFF. The DNA for the CDR3 is TGTGCCAGCAGCTGGACAGGGAGCACTGAAGCTTTCTTT. J is TRBJ1-1 and V is TRBV7-3, with 8 bases fitting TRBD1. In germline, CDR1 is SGHTA, CDR2 FQGTGA. CDR3 size: 13 residues. Unmatched junction bases numbered 2, after V lost 4 bases and J lost 4 bases.

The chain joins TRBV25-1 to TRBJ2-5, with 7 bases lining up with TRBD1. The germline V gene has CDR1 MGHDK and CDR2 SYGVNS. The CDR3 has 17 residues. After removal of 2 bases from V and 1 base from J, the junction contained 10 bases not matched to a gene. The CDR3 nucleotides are TGTGCCAGCAGTGAACTGTCGCCGGGACAGCCCCAAGAGACCCAGTACTTC. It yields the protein CASSELSPGQPQETQYF.

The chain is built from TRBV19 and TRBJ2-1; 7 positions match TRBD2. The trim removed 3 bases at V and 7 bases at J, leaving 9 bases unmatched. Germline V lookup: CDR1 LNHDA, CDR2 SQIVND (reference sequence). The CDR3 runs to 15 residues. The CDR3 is CASSIVAGVVNEQFF. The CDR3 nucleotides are TGTGCCAGTAGTATCGTCGCGGGGGTAGTGAATGAGCAGTTCTTC.

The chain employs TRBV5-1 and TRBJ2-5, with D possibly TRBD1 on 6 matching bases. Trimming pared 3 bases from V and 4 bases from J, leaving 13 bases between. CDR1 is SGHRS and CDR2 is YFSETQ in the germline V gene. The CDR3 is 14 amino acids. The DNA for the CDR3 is TGCGCCAGCAGCTCCACCGGGACACTAGAGACCCAGTACTTC. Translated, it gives CASSSTGTLETQYF.

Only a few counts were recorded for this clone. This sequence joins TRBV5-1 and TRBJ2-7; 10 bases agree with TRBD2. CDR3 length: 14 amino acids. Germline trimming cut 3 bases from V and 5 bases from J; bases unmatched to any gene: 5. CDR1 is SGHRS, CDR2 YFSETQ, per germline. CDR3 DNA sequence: TGCGCCAGCAGCTCTAGCGGGAGCTTCGACGAGCAGTACTTC. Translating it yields CASSSSGSFDEQYF.